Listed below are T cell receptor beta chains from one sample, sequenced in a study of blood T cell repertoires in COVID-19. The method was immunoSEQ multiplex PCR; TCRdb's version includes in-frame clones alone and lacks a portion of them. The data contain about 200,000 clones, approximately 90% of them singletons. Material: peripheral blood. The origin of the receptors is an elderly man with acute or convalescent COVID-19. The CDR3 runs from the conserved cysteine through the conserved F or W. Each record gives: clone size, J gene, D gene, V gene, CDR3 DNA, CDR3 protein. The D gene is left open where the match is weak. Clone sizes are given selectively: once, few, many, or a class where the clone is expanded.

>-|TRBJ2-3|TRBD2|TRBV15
TGTGCCACCAGCAGGGGGACTATCATTAGCCCGGATACGCAGTATTTT
CATSRGTIISPDTQYF
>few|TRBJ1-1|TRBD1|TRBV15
TGTGCCACCAGCACGGGACAGGCTAGAATGAACACTGAAGCTTTCTTT
CATSTGQARMNTEAFF
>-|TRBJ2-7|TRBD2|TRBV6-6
TGTGCCAGCGGATCTAGCGGGAGCTCCTACGAGCAGTACTTC
CASGSSGSSYEQYF
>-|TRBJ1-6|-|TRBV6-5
TGTGCCAGCAGTTACGGAAGGGAGAGGAATTCACCCCTCCACTTT
CASSYGRERNSPLHF
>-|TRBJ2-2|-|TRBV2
TGTGCCAGCACCTTGACCTACAGTCCCACCGGGGAGCTGTTTTTT
CASTLTYSPTGELFF
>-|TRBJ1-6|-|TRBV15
TGTGCCACCAGCAGTGTTGGGGGGAGCTCCTATAATTCACCCCTCCACTTT
CATSSVGGSSYNSPLHF
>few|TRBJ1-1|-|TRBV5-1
TGCGCCAGCAAATTGGCGGGCACTGAAGCTTTCTTT
CASKLAGTEAFF
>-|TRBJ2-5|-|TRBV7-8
TGTGCCAGCAGGACAGGAGCAACACAAGAGACCCAGTACTTC
CASRTGATQETQYF
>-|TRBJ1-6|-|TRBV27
TGTGCCAGCAGTTCAGGGTTCGATTCACCCCTCCACTTT
CASSSGFDSPLHF
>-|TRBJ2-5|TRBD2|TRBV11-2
TGTGCCAGCAGCAAGCCGGGACTAGCGAGACAAGAGACCCAGTACTTC
CASSKPGLARQETQYF
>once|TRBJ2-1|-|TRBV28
TGTGCCAGCAGTTCCTCCACAGGTGAGCAGTTCTTC
CASSSSTGEQFF
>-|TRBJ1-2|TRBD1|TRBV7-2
TGTGCCAGCAGCAAGCAACAGGGGGCGGGCTATGGCTACACCTTC
CASSKQQGAGYGYTF
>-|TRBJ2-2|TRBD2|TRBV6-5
TGTGCCAGCACAAGGCTAGCGGAATCCGGGGAGCTGTTTTTT
CASTRLAESGELFF
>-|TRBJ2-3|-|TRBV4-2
TGTGCCAGCAGCCAAGTCCAGGGGGGAGATACGCAGTATTTT
CASSQVQGGDTQYF
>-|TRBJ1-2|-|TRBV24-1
TGTGCCACCAGTGACACGACGGGGTATGGCTACACCTTC
CATSDTTGYGYTF
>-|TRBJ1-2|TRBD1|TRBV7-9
TGTGCCAGCAGCATAAGACAGGGGGCTAAAGCTAACTATGGCTACACCTTC
CASSIRQGAKANYGYTF
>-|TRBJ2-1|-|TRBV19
TGTGCCAGTAGTAAAAGTAGAAGCTCCTACAATGAGCAGTTCTTC
CASSKSRSSYNEQFF
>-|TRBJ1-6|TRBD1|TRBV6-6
TGTGCCAGCAGGGATACAGGGGGACGTAATTCACCCCTCCACTTT
CASRDTGGRNSPLHF
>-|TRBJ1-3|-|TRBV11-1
TGTGCCAGCAGCCCTGCCGACAGTATCTCTGGAAACACCATATATTTT
CASSPADSISGNTIYF
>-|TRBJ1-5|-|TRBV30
TGTGCCTGGAGTACAGGTGTCGATCAGCCCCAGCATTTT
CAWSTGVDQPQHF
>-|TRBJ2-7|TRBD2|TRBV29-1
TGCAGCGTTGAAGATAGTCAGCGGGAGTCTTACGAGCAGTACTTC
CSVEDSQRESYEQYF
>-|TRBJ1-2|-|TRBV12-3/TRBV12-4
TGTGCCAGCAGAGGCAGGGCCGCAGGCTACACCTTC
CASRGRAAGYTF
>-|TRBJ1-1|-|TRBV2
TGTGCCAGCAGCACACAGGGGAACACTGAAGCTTTCTTT
CASSTQGNTEAFF
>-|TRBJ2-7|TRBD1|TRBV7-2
TGTGCCAGCAGCTTAGTAGACGGACAGGTTCTCTACGAGCAGTACTTC
CASSLVDGQVLYEQYF
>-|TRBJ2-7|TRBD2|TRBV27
TGTGCCAGCAGTTTAGATAGCGGGGGGGTCTACGAGCAGTACTTC
CASSLDSGGVYEQYF
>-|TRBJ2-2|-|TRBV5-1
TGCGCCAGCAGCTTACGGCCACAGGGGAACACCGGGGAGCTGTTTTTT
CASSLRPQGNTGELFF
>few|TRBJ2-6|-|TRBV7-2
TGTGCCAGCAGCTTTACACCTGGGGCCAACGTCCTGACTTTC
CASSFTPGANVLTF
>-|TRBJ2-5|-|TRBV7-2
TGTGCCAGCAGCTTATTTCTTGGGGCTCAAGAGACCCAGTACTTC
CASSLFLGAQETQYF
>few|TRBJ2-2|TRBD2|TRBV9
TGTGCCAGCAGCGGTGGACTAGCGGTGAACACCGGGGAGCTGTTTTTT
CASSGGLAVNTGELFF
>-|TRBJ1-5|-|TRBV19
TGTGCCAGTAGTATAGGTCACGGAGGTTGGCAGCCCCAGCATTTT
CASSIGHGGWQPQHF
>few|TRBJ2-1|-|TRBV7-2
TGTGCCAGCAGCCCACCAGGGGCTAGCTCCTACAATGAGCAGTTCTTC
CASSPPGASSYNEQFF
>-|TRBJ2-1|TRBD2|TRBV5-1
TGCGCCAGCAGCAAGGGCGGACTAGCGACGGATGAGCAGTTCTTC
CASSKGGLATDEQFF
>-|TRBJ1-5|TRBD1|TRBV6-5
TGTGCCAGCAGTCACCCCGACAGGGGCAATCAGCCCCAGCATTTT
CASSHPDRGNQPQHF
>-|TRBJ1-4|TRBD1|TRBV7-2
TGTGCCAGCAGCTTGACCGGGACAGGCGCAACTAATGAAAAACTGTTTTTT
CASSLTGTGATNEKLFF
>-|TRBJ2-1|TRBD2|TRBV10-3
TGTGCCATCAGTGAGTCACGGAGCGGGAGTAGCAATGAGCAGTTCTTC
CAISESRSGSSNEQFF
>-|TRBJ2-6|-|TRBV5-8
TGTGCCAGCAGCCGGCGCGGATCTGGGGCCAACGTCCTGACTTTC
CASSRRGSGANVLTF
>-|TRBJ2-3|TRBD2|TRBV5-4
TGTGCCAGCAGCTTGGTAACTAGCGGGATAGATACGCAGTATTTT
CASSLVTSGIDTQYF
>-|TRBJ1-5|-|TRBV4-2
TGTGCCAGCAGCCAAAGTAGAAGTAGCAATCAGCCCCAGCATTTT
CASSQSRSSNQPQHF
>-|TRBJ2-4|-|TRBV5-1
TGCGCCAGCAGCGAAATCCAGGGGGGAGGAAACATTCAGTACTTC
CASSEIQGGGNIQYF
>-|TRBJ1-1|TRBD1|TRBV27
TGTGCCAGCAGTTTATCGGGGGGACAGGGGTTGGTCACTGAAGCTTTCTTT
CASSLSGGQGLVTEAFF
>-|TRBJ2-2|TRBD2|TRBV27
TGTGCCAGCAGTCCGGGACTAGCGCATGGCACCGGGGAGCTGTTTTTT
CASSPGLAHGTGELFF
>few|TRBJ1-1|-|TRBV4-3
TGCGCCAGCAGCCAAGATCGGAACACTGAAGCTTTCTTT
CASSQDRNTEAFF
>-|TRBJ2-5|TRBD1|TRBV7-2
TGTGCCAGCAGCCCGACAGGGAAAGAGACCCAGTACTTC
CASSPTGKETQYF
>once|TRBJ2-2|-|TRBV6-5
TGTGCCAGCAGTTACGAGTGGAGTAACACCGGGGAGCTGTTTTTT
CASSYEWSNTGELFF
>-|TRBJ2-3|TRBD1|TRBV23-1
TGCGCCAGCAGCCGGGACAGGGGACGTGTCTGCACAGATACGCAGTATTTT
CASSRDRGRVCTDTQYF
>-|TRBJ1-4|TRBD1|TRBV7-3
TGTGCCAGCAGCTATGGACAGGGGTGGAATGAAAAACTGTTTTTT
CASSYGQGWNEKLFF
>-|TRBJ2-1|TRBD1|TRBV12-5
TGTGCTAGTGGTTTGGCCCGTCAAAGGCTCCTGGGACAGGGACACAATGAGCAGTTCTTC
CASGLARQRLLGQGHNEQFF
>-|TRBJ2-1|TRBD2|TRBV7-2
TGTGCCAGCAGCTCCGGGACTAGCGGGAGGCGGAATGAGCAGTTCTTC
CASSSGTSGRRNEQFF
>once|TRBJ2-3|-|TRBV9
TGTGCCAGCAGCGTGGAGAACAGGGAAGCAGATACGCAGTATTTT
CASSVENREADTQYF
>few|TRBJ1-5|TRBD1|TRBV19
TGTGCCAGTAGTATCACAGGGGGCTTGCATTTT
CASSITGGLHF
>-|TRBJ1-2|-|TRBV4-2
TGTGCCAGCAGCCAAGTTGGGCAGGGATATGGCTACACCTTC
CASSQVGQGYGYTF
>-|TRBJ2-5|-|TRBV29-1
TGCAGCGTCCGACGGACTCGGCAAGAGACCCAGTACTTC
CSVRRTRQETQYF
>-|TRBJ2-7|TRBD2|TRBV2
TGTGCCAGCAGGCCCGGGACTAGCGTACAAGAGCAGTACTTC
CASRPGTSVQEQYF